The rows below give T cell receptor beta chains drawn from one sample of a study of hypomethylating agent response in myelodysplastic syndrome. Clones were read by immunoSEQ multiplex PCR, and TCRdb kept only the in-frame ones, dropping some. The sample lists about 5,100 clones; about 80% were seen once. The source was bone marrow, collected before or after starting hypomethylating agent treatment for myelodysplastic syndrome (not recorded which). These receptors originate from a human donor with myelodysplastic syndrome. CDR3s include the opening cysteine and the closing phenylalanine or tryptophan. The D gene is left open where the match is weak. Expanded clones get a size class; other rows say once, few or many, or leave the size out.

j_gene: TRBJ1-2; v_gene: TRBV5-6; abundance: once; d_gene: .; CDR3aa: CASSLGGAYGYTF; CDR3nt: TGTGCCAGCAGCCTGGGGGGCGCCTATGGCTACACCTTC
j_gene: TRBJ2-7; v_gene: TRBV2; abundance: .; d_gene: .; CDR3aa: CASSDPYRVEQYF; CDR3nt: TGTGCCAGCAGCGACCCTTACAGGGTCGAGCAGTACTTC
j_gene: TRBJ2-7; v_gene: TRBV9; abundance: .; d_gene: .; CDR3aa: CASSVGDPGGQPAYEQYF; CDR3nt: TGTGCCAGCAGCGTAGGAGACCCCGGGGGACAGCCGGCCTACGAGCAGTACTTC
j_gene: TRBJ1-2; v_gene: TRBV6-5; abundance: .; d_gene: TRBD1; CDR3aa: CASSDTGAAYTF; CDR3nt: TGTGCCAGCAGTGACACAGGGGCCGCCTACACCTTC
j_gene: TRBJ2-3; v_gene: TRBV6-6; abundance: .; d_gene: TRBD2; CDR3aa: CASTRGAGTDTQYF; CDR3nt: TGTGCCAGTACGCGGGGGGCCGGCACAGATACGCAGTATTTT
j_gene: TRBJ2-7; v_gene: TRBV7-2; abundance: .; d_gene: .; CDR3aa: CASSLAPGLPDEQYF; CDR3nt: TGTGCCAGCAGCTTAGCGCCGGGCCTCCCGGACGAGCAGTACTTC
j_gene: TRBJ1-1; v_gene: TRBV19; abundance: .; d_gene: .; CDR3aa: CASSIGGPNTEAFF; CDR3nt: TGTGCCAGTAGTATAGGGGGGCCAAACACTGAAGCTTTCTTT
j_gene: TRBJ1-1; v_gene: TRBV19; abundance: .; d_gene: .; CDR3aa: CASSIFGGTEAFF; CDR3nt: TGTGCCAGTAGTATATTTGGGGGAACTGAAGCTTTCTTT
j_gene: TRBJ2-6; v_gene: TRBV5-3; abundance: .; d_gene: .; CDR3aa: CARSLAGENVLTF; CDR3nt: TGTGCCAGAAGCTTGGCCGGGGAGAACGTCCTGACTTTC
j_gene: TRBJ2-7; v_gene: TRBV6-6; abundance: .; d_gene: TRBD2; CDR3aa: CASSYSGGAGIYEQYF; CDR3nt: TGTGCCAGCAGTTATTCCGGTGGAGCGGGGATCTACGAGCAGTACTTC
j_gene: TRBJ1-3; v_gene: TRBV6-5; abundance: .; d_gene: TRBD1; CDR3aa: CASSYVQGLAGNTIYF; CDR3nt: TGTGCCAGCAGTTACGTACAGGGGTTGGCAGGAAACACCATATATTTT
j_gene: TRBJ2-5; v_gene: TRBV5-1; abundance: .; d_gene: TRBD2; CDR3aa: CASSWSGGRNQETQYF; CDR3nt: TGCGCCAGCAGCTGGAGCGGGGGGCGTAACCAAGAGACCCAGTACTTC
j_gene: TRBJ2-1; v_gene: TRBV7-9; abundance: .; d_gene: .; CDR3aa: CASSPLLLKSYNEQFF; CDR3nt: TGTGCCAGCAGCCCTCTTTTGCTAAAGTCCTACAATGAGCAGTTCTTC
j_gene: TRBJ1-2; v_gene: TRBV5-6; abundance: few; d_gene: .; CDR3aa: CASSPDRDYGYTF; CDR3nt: TGTGCCAGCAGCCCGGACAGAGACTATGGCTACACCTTC
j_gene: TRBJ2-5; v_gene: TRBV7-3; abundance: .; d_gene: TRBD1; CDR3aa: CASSLTRTGGKETQYF; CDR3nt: TGTGCCAGCAGCTTAACGAGGACAGGGGGCAAGGAGACCCAGTACTTC